This T cell receptor beta chain was found in a study of T cell responses to AZD1222 COVID-19 vaccine. Findings and limits, study-wide: Increases in Spike-specific TCR breadth and depth were seen after two AZD1222 doses.

Concerning this clone: Antigen unknown.

The ends lost 0 bases at V and 5 bases at J; junction bases unmatched: 6. Germline loops: CDR1 LGHNA, CDR2 YSLEER. This CDR3 comprises 16 residues. Sequencing was performed with immunoSEQ multiplex PCR; in TCRdb, only in-frame clones are kept and a portion is missing. The sample includes about 180,000 clones, approximately 95% of them seen just once. The specimen was peripheral blood, collected 28 days after the second dose of the MenACWY control vaccine. This receptor was identified in an adult who received the MenACWY meningococcal vaccine as a control. The V and J genes are TRBV4-3 and TRBJ1-5, with 8 bases identical to TRBD1. CDR3 coding DNA: TGCGCCAGCAGCCAAGATGTGACAGGGGAAGATCAGCCCCAGCATTTT. It encodes CASSQDVTGEDQPQHF.